One and the same sample provided the 3 T cell receptor beta chains below, sequenced in a study of beta chain features in type 1 diabetes. The isolated RNA, all of it, was reverse transcribed, so expressed TCRB transcripts were what got sequenced. TCRdb's copy holds only in-frame clones and misses some; the assay was immunoSEQ multiplex PCR. The repertoire consists of about 150,000 clones, with approximately 9.9% occurring once and the leading ten covering about 2.5%. Material: central memory CD4+ T cells from blood. These receptors all stem from a woman aged 18-29 years in good health.

This clone showed up just a few times. V usage is TRBV9 and J usage is TRBJ2-1; the match to TRBD2 covers 12 bases. V was pared by 3 bases and J by 7 bases, with 8 bases of the junction left unmatched. Germline V gene sequence: CDR1 SGDLS, CDR2 YYNGEE. CDR3 length: 16 residues. Here the CDR3 DNA reads TGTGCCAGCAGCGCCCTACTAGCGGGGGGCCTTAATGAGCAGTTCTTC. Translated: CASSALLAGGLNEQFF. Variable domain in full (rest from reference TRBV9 and TRBJ2-1): DSGVTQTPKHLITATGQRVTLRCSPRSGDLSVYWYQQSLDQGLQFLIQYYNGEERAKGNILERFSAQQFPDLHSELNLSSLELGDSALYFCASSALLAGGLNEQFFGPGTRLTVL.

In this sample, this clone turned up a few times. The gene calls are TRBV11-3 and TRBJ1-2, with D tentatively TRBD1 (6 bases). Germline V gene data show CDR1 as SGHNT and CDR2 as YENEEA. V lost 5 bases to trimming and J lost 1 base, with 17 bases between them. The CDR3 runs 16 residues. CDR3 protein: CASSQAGTSGNYGYTF. CDR3 nucleotide sequence: TGTGCCAGCAGCCAAGCCGGGACATCGGGTAACTATGGCTACACCTTC.

The V gene is TRBV12-5, the J gene TRBJ2-1, with TRBD2 as a possible D gene (5 bases). Germline V gives CDR1 LGHNT, CDR2 FRNRAP. The CDR3 extends over 15 amino acids. V shed 6 bases and J shed 4 bases, with 16 bases lying between them. The CDR3 loop is CASGGSSTTYNEQFF. CDR3 DNA sequence: TGTGCTAGTGGGGGATCTAGCACAACTTACAATGAGCAGTTCTTC. The whole variable domain, remainder taken from reference TRBV12-5 and TRBJ2-1, is DARVTQTPRHKVTEMGQEVTMRCQPILGHNTVFWYRQTMMQGLELLAYFRNRAPLDDSGMPKDRFSAEMPDATLATLKIQPSEPRDSAVYFCASGGSSTTYNEQFFGPGTRLTVL.